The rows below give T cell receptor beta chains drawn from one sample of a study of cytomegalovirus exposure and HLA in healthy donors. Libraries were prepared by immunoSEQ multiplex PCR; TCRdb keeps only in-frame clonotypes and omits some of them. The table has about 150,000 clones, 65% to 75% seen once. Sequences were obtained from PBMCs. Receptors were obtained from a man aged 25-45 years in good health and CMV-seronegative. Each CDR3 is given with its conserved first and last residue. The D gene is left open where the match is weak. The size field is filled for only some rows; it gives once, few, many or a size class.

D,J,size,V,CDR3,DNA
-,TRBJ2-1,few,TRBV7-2,CASSLRGRETFF,TGTGCCAGCAGCTTAAGGGGGAGGGAAACGTTCTTC
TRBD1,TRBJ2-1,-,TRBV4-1,CASSQDRDREQFF,TGCGCCAGCAGCCAAGATCGGGACAGGGAGCAGTTCTTC
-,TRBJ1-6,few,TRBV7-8,CASNKRGRPEGYNSPLHF,TGTGCCAGCAACAAACGAGGGCGGCCAGAGGGATATAATTCACCCCTCCACTTT
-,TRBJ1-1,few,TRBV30,CAWRPTGNLHTEAFF,TGTGCCTGGAGGCCCACAGGGAATCTGCACACTGAAGCTTTCTTT
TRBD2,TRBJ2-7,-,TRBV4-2,CASSVRTSGVSYEQYF,TGTGCCAGCAGCGTCAGGACTAGCGGGGTCTCCTACGAGCAGTACTTC
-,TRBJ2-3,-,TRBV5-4,CASSLDSSTDTQYF,TGTGCCAGCAGCTTGGACTCTAGCACAGATACGCAGTATTTT
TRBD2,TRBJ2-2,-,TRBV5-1,CASSAGRGVDTGELFF,TGCGCCAGCAGCGCGGGCCGGGGGGTAGACACCGGGGAGCTGTTTTTT
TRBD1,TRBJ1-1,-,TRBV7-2,CASSFRAGGGKTEAFF,TGTGCCAGCAGCTTTAGGGCAGGGGGTGGGAAGACTGAAGCTTTCTTT
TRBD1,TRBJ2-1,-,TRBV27,CASSAGTGGNNEQFF,TGTGCCAGCAGTGCCGGGACAGGGGGAAACAATGAGCAGTTCTTC
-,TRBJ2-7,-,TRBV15,CATSRDGLPSYEQYF,TGTGCCACCAGCAGGGACGGACTCCCCTCCTACGAGCAGTACTTC
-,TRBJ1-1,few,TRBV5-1,CASSLEGPAQYTEAFF,TGCGCCAGCAGCTTGGAGGGGCCCGCCCAATACACTGAAGCTTTCTTT
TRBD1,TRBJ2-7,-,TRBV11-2,CASSATGQSYEQYF,TGTGCCAGCAGTGCGACGGGACAGTCCTACGAGCAGTACTTC
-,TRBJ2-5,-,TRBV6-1,CASSDGGERYF,TGTGCCAGCAGTGATGGTGGGGAGCGGTACTTC
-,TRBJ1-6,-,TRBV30,CAWSVGWQGNNSPLHF,TGTGCCTGGAGTGTAGGGTGGCAGGGGAATAATTCACCCCTCCACTTT
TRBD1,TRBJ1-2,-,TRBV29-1,CSVQLGTDYGYTF,TGCAGCGTTCAGCTCGGGACAGACTATGGCTACACCTTC
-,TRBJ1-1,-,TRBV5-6,CASSLSGTNTEAFF,TGTGCCAGCAGCTTATCCGGGACAAACACTGAAGCTTTCTTT